The 20 T cell receptor beta chains below come from one sample, sequenced in a study of cytomegalovirus exposure and HLA in healthy donors. Primers: 60 Vbeta forward and 13 Jbeta reverse. Assay used: immunoSEQ multiplex PCR; TCRdb lists only in-frame clones, some missing. This table has approximately 100,000 clones, 73% appearing once. The sequenced sample was PBMCs. Receptors were obtained from a middle-aged man in good health and CMV-seronegative.

The V call is TRBV6-1, the J call TRBJ2-5; a possible D gene is TRBD1 (5 bases). V was pared by 2 bases and J by 3 bases, with 13 bases between. The CDR3 contains 15 residues. The V gene's germline CDR1 is MNHNS and CDR2 SASEGT. The CDR3 loop reads CASSELAAGKETQYF. The CDR3 coding sequence is TGTGCCAGCAGTGAACTCGCGGCAGGGAAAGAGACCCAGTACTTC.

The chain combines TRBV29-1 with TRBJ2-1; 8 bases map to TRBD1. The CDR3 has 16 residues. Looked up from germline, CDR1 is SQVTM and CDR2 is ANQGSEA. The trim removed 6 bases at V and 4 bases at J, leaving 14 bases unmatched. This CDR3 reads CSVKKNPGQEYNEQFF. In nucleotides, the CDR3 is TGCAGCGTCAAGAAAAACCCGGGACAGGAATACAATGAGCAGTTCTTC.

In this sample, this clone turned up a few times. This chain joins TRBV10-1 and TRBJ1-1; no firm D call. The germline V gene encodes CDR1 WNHNN and CDR2 SYGVQD (reference sequence). The CDR3 is 19 amino acids. Trimming cost V 0 bases and J 0 bases, with 20 bases left between them. The CDR3 region has the DNA TGCGCCAGCAGTGAGTCTTTGGAGGGCTCATCGGGCATGAACACTGAAGCTTTCTTT. Translating it yields CASSESLEGSSGMNTEAFF.

The chain joins TRBV28 to TRBJ1-5; 9 positions agree with TRBD1. Germline V gene sequence: CDR1 MDHEN, CDR2 SYDVKM. CDR3 length: 17 amino acids. V lost 3 bases to trimming and J lost 4 bases; unmatched junction nucleotides: 10. The CDR3 nucleotides read TGTGCCAGCAGTTTTTTGTCAATCGGGACAGGGAATCAGCCCCAGCATTTT. This gives the protein CASSFLSIGTGNQPQHF.

The chain uses TRBV7-2 and TRBJ1-1, with D tentatively TRBD1 (5 bases). Germline lookup yields CDR1 SGHTA and CDR2 FQGNSA. V lost 2 bases, J lost 0 bases, and 16 bases lay in between. The CDR3 consists of 17 residues. CDR3 bases: TGTGCCAGCAGCTTAACGTTCGACAGAACCATGAACACTGAAGCTTTCTTT. Translation gives CASSLTFDRTMNTEAFF.

The chain has TRBV4-3 and TRBJ2-2; D unresolved. The CDR3 covers 13 residues. Germline V gene data show CDR1 as LGHNA and CDR2 as YSLEER. V dropped 0 bases and J dropped 6 bases, with 5 bases sitting between them. The CDR3 coding sequence is TGCGCCAGCAGCCAAGAACGGTCCGGGGAGCTGTTTTTT. Protein sequence: CASSQERSGELFF.

The rearrangement uses TRBV6-5 and TRBJ1-1, with 10 bases that match TRBD1. The CDR3 length is 15 residues. Trimming removed 6 bases from V and 1 base from J; junction bases left unmatched: 5. Germline loops: CDR1 MNHEY, CDR2 SVGAGI. For the CDR3, the DNA is TGTGCCAGCAGCCCCGGGACAGGGGCGAACACTGAAGCTTTCTTT. This codes for CASSPGTGANTEAFF.

The chain carries TRBV5-1 and TRBJ2-3; TRBD2 matches at 11 bases. J gave up 5 bases and V 4 bases, and 3 bases lay outside the gene matches. CDR1 is SGHRS, CDR2 YFSETQ, per germline. This CDR3 is 14 amino acids long. The CDR3 region has the DNA TGCGCCAGCAGCGCCGGGACTAGCGGAGATACGCAGTATTTT. Translating it yields CASSAGTSGDTQYF.

This clone was found a few times. V gene TRBV6-1 combines with J gene TRBJ1-5; 7 nucleotides align to TRBD1. CDR3 length: 12 amino acids. Trimming at V came to 10 bases and at J to 4 bases, leaving 4 bases not matched to a gene. Looked up from germline, CDR1 is MNHNS and CDR2 is SASEGT. CDR3 protein: CAISTGNQPQHF. DNA of the CDR3: TGTGCCATCTCGACAGGGAATCAGCCCCAGCATTTT.

V gene TRBV6-5 combines with J gene TRBJ1-4, with D uncertain. With 0 bases removed from V and 5 bases from J, the gap between germline ends came to 10 bases. Germline CDR1 MNHEY, CDR2 SVGAGI. The CDR3 is 15 residues long. The CDR3 sequence: CASSYSGSGNEKLFF. In DNA form, the CDR3 reads TGTGCCAGCAGTTACTCCGGGTCTGGGAATGAAAAACTGTTTTTT.

V is TRBV9 and J is TRBJ1-2; D is possibly TRBD1 (6 bases). This CDR3 has 16 residues. V gave up 3 bases and J gave up 1 base, with 16 bases separating them. Germline V gene sequence: CDR1 SGDLS, CDR2 YYNGEE. The CDR3 nucleotides are TGTGCCAGCAGCGGGTTTACAGGGAGAGGTAACTATGGCTACACCTTC. This codes for CASSGFTGRGNYGYTF.

CDR3 DNA sequence: TGTGCCAGCAGCTCACGTGGTTCCTCGGAGGACGAGCAGTACTTC. It specifies CASSSRGSSEDEQYF. The chain employs TRBV7-9 and TRBJ2-7; D is possibly TRBD2 (5 bases). Trimming pared 4 bases from V and 5 bases from J, leaving 18 bases between. Germline lookup yields CDR1 SEHNR and CDR2 FQNEAQ (reference sequence). The CDR3 totals 15 residues.

The genes are TRBV7-2 and TRBJ1-2; a possible D gene is TRBD1 (5 bases). The CDR3 extends over 15 amino acids. From germline, CDR1 is SGHTA and CDR2 FQGNSA. Trimming cost V 0 bases and J 4 bases, with 12 bases left between them. The CDR3 loop reads CASSLAAGSFYGYTF. The CDR3 region has the DNA TGTGCCAGCAGCTTAGCGGCAGGGTCATTCTATGGCTACACCTTC.

This clone occurred a few times. The chain has TRBV11-2 and TRBJ2-7, with 7 bases fitting TRBD2. Per the germline V gene, CDR1 is SGHAT and CDR2 is FQNNGV. J was trimmed by 9 bases and V by 4 bases; bases with no gene match: 15. The CDR3 consists of 15 residues. The CDR3 reads CASSSSGGGFRLQYF. The CDR3, as DNA: TGTGCCAGCAGCTCTAGTGGCGGGGGTTTTAGGTTGCAGTACTTC.

The chain joins TRBV4-3 to TRBJ1-2; 8 bases are shared with TRBD1. Losses at the gene ends were 0 bases for V and 3 bases for J; bases not matched to a gene: 3. Germline lookup yields CDR1 LGHNA and CDR2 YSLEER. The CDR3 runs to 15 residues. This chain's CDR3 is CASSQEGQGHYGYTF. The CDR3 DNA is TGCGCCAGCAGCCAAGAAGGACAGGGCCACTATGGCTACACCTTC.

This rearrangement joins TRBV5-4 to TRBJ1-6; tentative D call: TRBD1 (6 bases). Trimming took off 0 bases at V and 6 bases at J, with 19 bases between the two ends. The CDR3 has 18 amino acids. Germline lookup yields CDR1 SGHNT and CDR2 YYREEE (reference sequence). The CDR3 spells CASSLEGVGRGFNSPLHF. CDR3 bases: TGTGCCAGCAGCTTGGAGGGGGTGGGTAGGGGGTTTAATTCACCCCTCCACTTT.

The rearrangement joins TRBV5-1 to TRBJ2-5; D is ambiguous. V lost 0 bases to trimming and J lost 5 bases, with 8 bases between them. The germline CDR1 and CDR2 sequences are SGHRS and YFSETQ. The CDR3 has 13 residues. The CDR3: CASSLGSSETQYF. CDR3 nucleotide sequence: TGCGCCAGCAGCTTGGGTAGCTCGGAGACCCAGTACTTC.

The chain combines TRBV19 with TRBJ2-7; D is undetermined. The CDR3 runs 14 residues. The V end lost 5 bases, the J end lost 2 bases, and 13 bases lay between the germline ends. The germline V gene has CDR1 LNHDA and CDR2 SQIVND (reference sequence). The CDR3 nucleotides read TGTGCCAGTAGTTCGCATGGAGAGGCCTACGAGCAGTACTTC. Its protein product is CASSSHGEAYEQYF.

The chain combines TRBV27 with TRBJ2-7; maybe TRBD1 (5 bases). The CDR3 is 13 amino acids. The V end lost 3 bases, the J end lost 0 bases, and 6 bases lay between the germline ends. In germline, CDR1 is MNHEY, CDR2 SMNVEV (reference sequence). The CDR3 is CASSFTGSYEQYF. CDR3 sequence (DNA): TGTGCCAGCAGTTTCACAGGCTCCTACGAGCAGTACTTC.

The chain joins TRBV5-1 to TRBJ2-1; D not certain. Per germline, CDR1 SGHRS and CDR2 YFSETQ. CDR3 length: 15 amino acids. V dropped 0 bases and J dropped 3 bases, with 10 bases sitting between them. CDR3 sequence: CASSLGQIFYNEQFF. Here the CDR3 DNA reads TGCGCCAGCAGCTTGGGGCAGATTTTCTACAATGAGCAGTTCTTC.